The source of this TCR beta chain is a study of cytomegalovirus exposure and HLA in healthy donors. PCR was performed using 60 Vbeta and 13 Jbeta primers. TCRdb's table, derived via immunoSEQ multiplex PCR, lists solely in-frame clones and lacks some. The table has over 100,000 clones, about 80% seen once. Study-wide results and limits: When a later analysis was performed, an Asian-associated ancestry cluster reportedly had fewer N-insertions than the roughly 730-donor mean. Later work found most CMV-associated TCR beta chains apparently HLA-restricted.

CDR1 SGHTA and CDR2 FQGNSA come from the germline V gene. V dropped 3 bases and J dropped 5; count of bases not matched to a gene: 7. This CDR3 has 15 amino acids. With respect to this clone: Its target is unknown.

The sequence derives from a woman aged 45-60 years in good health and CMV-seropositive. Sequencing input: PBMCs. The J gene is TRBJ2-5, the V gene TRBV7-2; 9 positions match TRBD1. The CDR3 here is CASSFHRGLGETQYF. For the CDR3, the DNA is TGTGCCAGCAGCTTCCACAGGGGGCTGGGGGAGACCCAGTACTTC.